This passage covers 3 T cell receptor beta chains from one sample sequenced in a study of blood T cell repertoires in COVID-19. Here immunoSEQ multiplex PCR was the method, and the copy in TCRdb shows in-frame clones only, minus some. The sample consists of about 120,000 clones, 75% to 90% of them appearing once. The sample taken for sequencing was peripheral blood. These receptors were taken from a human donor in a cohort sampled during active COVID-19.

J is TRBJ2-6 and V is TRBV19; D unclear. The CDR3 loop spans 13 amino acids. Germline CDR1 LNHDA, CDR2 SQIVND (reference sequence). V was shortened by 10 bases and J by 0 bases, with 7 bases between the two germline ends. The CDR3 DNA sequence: TGTGCCACCGACAACTCTGGGGCCAACGTCCTGACTTTC. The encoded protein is CATDNSGANVLTF.

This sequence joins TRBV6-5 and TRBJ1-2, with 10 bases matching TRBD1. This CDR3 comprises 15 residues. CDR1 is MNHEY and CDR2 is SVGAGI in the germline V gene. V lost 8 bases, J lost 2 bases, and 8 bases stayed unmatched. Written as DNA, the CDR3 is TGTGCCAGCCGGGGGGGACAGGGGCCGAACTATGGCTACACCTTC. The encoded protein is CASRGGQGPNYGYTF.

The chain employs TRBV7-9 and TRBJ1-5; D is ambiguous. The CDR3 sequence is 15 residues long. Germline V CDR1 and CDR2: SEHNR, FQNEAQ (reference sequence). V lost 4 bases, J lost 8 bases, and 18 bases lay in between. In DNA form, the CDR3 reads TGTGCCAGCAGCTCCGGAGGCGGCGCCGTGAAGCCCCAGCATTTT. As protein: CASSSGGGAVKPQHF. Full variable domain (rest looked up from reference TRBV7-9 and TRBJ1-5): DTGVSQNPRHKITKRGQNVTFRCDPISEHNRLYWYRQTLGQGPEFLTYFQNEAQLEKSRLLSDRFSAERPKGSFSTLEIQRTEQGDSAMYLCASSSGGGAVKPQHFGDGTRLSIL.